This T cell receptor (beta chain) was profiled in a study of blood T cell repertoires in COVID-19. Looking at the study overall: Samples of COVID-19 (acute and convalescent) were obtained from the United States, Italy and Spain.

V lost 2 bases to trimming and J lost 7 bases, with 11 bases between them. Germline CDR1 and CDR2: MDHEN and SYDVKM. The CDR3 contains 14 residues. TCRdb's table, derived via immunoSEQ multiplex PCR, lists solely in-frame clones and lacks some. The sample has more than 350,000 clones, about 88% seen once; the top ten hold 1.2% to 1.5%. Clinical histories supplied by participants themselves formed the basis of cohort assignment. Specimen: PBMCs or T cells enriched from blood (not recorded which). The V gene is TRBV28, the J gene TRBJ1-4; D may be TRBD1 (5 bases). The clonotype comes from a woman younger than 30 who had been exposed to COVID-19. This CDR3 reads CASSLTGEVEKLFF. DNA of the CDR3: TGTGCCAGCAGTTTAACGGGGGAGGTTGAAAAACTGTTTTTT.